This entry lists 21 T cell receptor beta chains sequenced from one sample in a study of radiation and T cells in renal cell carcinoma. Time point: blood 4 weeks post-SBRT, at nephrectomy. Treatment described: 15 Gy SBRT to primary tumor, nephrectomy 4 weeks later. Profiling relied on immunoSEQ multiplex PCR, and the TCRdb table lists in-frame clones only, not all of them. The table lists roughly 45,000 clones, 80% to 85% of them singletons, with 25% to 35% in the top ten. Sequenced here: blood, sampled from a patient whose treatment included radiotherapy and nephrectomy. The source is a woman between 65 and 79 years old with renal cell carcinoma.

The CDR3 DNA is TGTGCCTGGAGGACGATGGGCACAGATACGCAGTATTTT. This encodes CAWRTMGTDTQYF. The chain combines TRBV30 with TRBJ2-3; no firm D call. The CDR3 has 13 amino acids. CDR1 is GTSNPN and CDR2 is SVGIG in the germline V gene (reference sequence). V gave up 3 bases and J gave up 1 base, with 8 bases separating them.

J is TRBJ2-7 and V is TRBV18, with a possible D match to TRBD2 (5 bases). CDR3 length equals 16 residues. Germline V lookup: CDR1 KGHSH, CDR2 LQKENI. The V gene lost 0 bases and the J gene lost 0 bases, with 12 bases spanning the gap. As DNA, the CDR3 is TGTGCCAGCTCACCACCGGCTTACCGGGGCTCCTACGAGCAGTACTTC. Its translation is CASSPPAYRGSYEQYF.

This clone was seen ten or more times. Other DNA sequences of this sample code for an identical CDR3. V and J are TRBV28 and TRBJ1-5, with D unresolved. Germline values: CDR1 MDHEN, CDR2 SYDVKM. The V gene lost 6 bases and the J gene lost 0 bases, with 6 bases spanning the gap. There are 13 residues in the CDR3. The CDR3 nucleotides read TGTGCCAGCAGAGGCAGTAGCAATCAGCCCCAGCATTTT. It codes for CASRGSSNQPQHF.

The chain links TRBV5-1 to TRBJ1-3; a weak D match, TRBD1 (6 bases). Germline assignment: CDR1 SGHRS and CDR2 YFSETQ. V gave up 4 bases and J gave up 0 bases, with 11 bases separating them. The CDR3 extends over 15 amino acids. The DNA for the CDR3 is TGCGCCAGCAGCGGTACAGGGACCTCTGGAAACACCATATATTTT. Translating it yields CASSGTGTSGNTIYF. Full variable domain (remainder filled in from reference TRBV5-1 and TRBJ1-3): KAGVTQTPRYLIKTRGQQVTLSCSPISGHRSVSWYQQTPGQGLQFLFEYFSETQRNKGNFPGRFSGRQFSNSRSEMNVSTLELGDSALYLCASSGTGTSGNTIYFGEGSWLTVV.

This chain connects TRBV5-1 to TRBJ2-2; weak D call: TRBD2 (6 bases). This CDR3 comprises 16 residues. Trimming took 2 bases from V and 4 from J, leaving 15 bases between them. The germline V gene has CDR1 SGHRS and CDR2 YFSETQ. This CDR3 reads CASSFNPGSSTGELFF. CDR3 bases: TGCGCCAGCAGCTTCAACCCCGGGAGTAGCACCGGGGAGCTGTTTTTT. Drawing the rest from reference TRBV5-1 and TRBJ2-2, the complete variable domain is KAGVTQTPRYLIKTRGQQVTLSCSPISGHRSVSWYQQTPGQGLQFLFEYFSETQRNKGNFPGRFSGRQFSNSRSEMNVSTLELGDSALYLCASSFNPGSSTGELFFGEGSRLTVL.

The chain is built from TRBV14 and TRBJ1-3; 10 positions match TRBD1. CDR1 SGHDN and CDR2 FVKESK come from the germline V gene. Trimming removed 1 base from V and 0 bases from J; junction bases left unmatched: 6. CDR3 size: 18 residues. The CDR3 sequence is CASSQGQGAFNSGNTIYF. DNA of the CDR3: TGTGCCAGCAGCCAAGGACAGGGGGCTTTCAACTCTGGAAACACCATATATTTT.

The CDR3 reads CASSPGQGVGEQFF. The CDR3 nucleotides are TGCGCCAGCAGCCCCGGACAGGGTGTGGGAGAGCAGTTCTTC. The rearrangement joins TRBV5-1 to TRBJ2-1; 8 positions agree with TRBD1. The CDR3 runs 14 residues. Per the germline V gene, CDR1 is SGHRS and CDR2 is YFSETQ. V trimming: 4 bases; J trimming: 10 bases; junction bases outside the gene matches: 10.

This chain connects TRBV4-2 to TRBJ2-5; 13 positions match TRBD2. The V segment lost 5 bases and the J segment 4 bases; nucleotides outside the gene matches: 16. The CDR3 covers 19 residues. Germline V CDR1 and CDR2: LGHNA, YNFKEQ. CDR3 bases: TGTGCCAGCAGCGAAGTGGTTGGACTAGCGGGGGTTTTGGGAGAGACCCAGTACTTC. As protein: CASSEVVGLAGVLGETQYF.

This clone was observed many times. CDR3 sequence reads: CASSGRGPGELFF. The DNA of the CDR3 is TGTGCCAGCAGCGGGAGGGGGCCTGGGGAGCTGTTTTTT. The chain is built from TRBV9 and TRBJ2-2; a weak D match, TRBD1 (7 bases). Looked up from germline, CDR1 is SGDLS and CDR2 is YYNGEE. The CDR3 has 13 residues. Trimming took 3 bases from V and 8 from J, leaving 11 bases between them.

This rearrangement joins TRBV18 to TRBJ2-5, with 9 positions matching TRBD1. Germline CDR1 is KGHSH and CDR2 is LQKENI. V lost 5 bases and J lost 3; bases outside the gene matches: 4. The CDR3 loop spans 14 amino acids. The DNA of the CDR3 is TGTGCCAGCTCATCGGGACAGGGAAAAGAGACCCAGTACTTC. This encodes CASSSGQGKETQYF.

The rearrangement joins TRBV6-5 to TRBJ1-4; TRBD1 agrees at 10 bases. This CDR3 has 13 amino acids. CDR1 and CDR2 from the germline V gene are MNHEY and SVGAGI. Unmatched junction bases numbered 5, after V lost 4 bases and J lost 12 bases. CDR3 amino acids: CASSSGTGEELFF. The CDR3 nucleotides read TGTGCCAGCAGTTCCGGGACAGGGGAGGAACTGTTTTTT.

The chain couples TRBV6-6 to TRBJ2-7; no clear D. Trimming shortened V by 4 bases and J by 4 bases, and 8 bases separated the two germline ends. Germline-derived CDR1 and CDR2 are MNHNY and SVGAGI (reference sequence). This CDR3 spans 12 amino acids. The CDR3 reads CASSSGNYEQYF. In nucleotides, the CDR3 is TGTGCCAGCAGTTCTGGAAATTACGAGCAGTACTTC.

The chain combines TRBV6-1 with TRBJ2-7; 8 nucleotides agree with TRBD1. Germline loops: CDR1 MNHNS, CDR2 SASEGT. This CDR3 region has 14 residues. V was clipped by 6 bases and J by 5 bases; unmatched bases: 9. CDR3 protein: CASRPTGAFNEQYF. Written as DNA, the CDR3 is TGTGCCAGCAGGCCGACAGGGGCCTTCAACGAGCAGTACTTC.

The DNA of the CDR3 is TGTGCCAGCAGTGAAGAGGCCAGGGGTTTCACAGATACGCAGTATTTT. Amino acid sequence: CASSEEARGFTDTQYF. The rearrangement links TRBV6-1 to TRBJ2-3, with a weak D call TRBD1 (6 bases). Germline lookup yields CDR1 MNHNS and CDR2 SASEGT. The V and J ends lost 1 base and 2 bases respectively, with 13 bases between them. This CDR3 contains 16 residues.

This clone was seen a handful of times. The genes are TRBV2 and TRBJ1-5; no clear D. V was trimmed by 8 bases and J by 5 bases, leaving 16 bases between them. CDR3 length equals 14 residues. CDR1 is SNHLY and CDR2 is FYNNEI in the germline V gene. Written as DNA, the CDR3 is TGTGCCAGCGAAGGGTTCTACAATGATCAGCCCCAGCATTTT. Its translation: CASEGFYNDQPQHF.

V usage is TRBV6-5 and J usage is TRBJ2-2, with a possible D match to TRBD2 (7 bases). The V gene lost 3 bases and the J gene lost 5 bases, with 16 bases spanning the gap. Germline assignment: CDR1 MNHEY and CDR2 SVGAGI. The CDR3 covers 16 residues. The CDR3 DNA follows: TGTGCCAGCAGTTATAGGGGGGGCGCGAGGACCGGGGAGCTGTTTTTT. This codes for CASSYRGGARTGELFF.

This chain links TRBV6-1 with TRBJ2-7; 9 bases are shared with TRBD2. This CDR3 is 15 amino acids long. J gave up 1 base and V 3 bases, and 4 bases lay outside the gene matches. Germline CDR1 is MNHNS and CDR2 is SASEGT. The CDR3 sequence: CASSETSGGSYEQYF. CDR3 DNA sequence: TGTGCCAGCAGTGAGACAAGCGGGGGGTCCTACGAGCAGTACTTC.

The table lists this clone with a count of one. The chain uses TRBV27 and TRBJ2-1, with a tentative D call TRBD2 (5 bases). The germline gives CDR1 MNHEY, CDR2 SMNVEV (reference sequence). Trimming pared 2 bases from V and 4 bases from J, leaving 12 bases between. There are 15 residues in the CDR3. In DNA, the CDR3 is TGTGCCAGCAGTTTAGAGGCGGGTTTTTACAATGAGCAGTTCTTC. Translated, it gives CASSLEAGFYNEQFF.

The J gene is TRBJ1-1, the V gene TRBV5-1, with D perhaps TRBD1 (5 bases). CDR3 size: 16 residues. Trimming shortened V by 0 bases and J by 1 base, and 13 bases separated the two germline ends. Germline V gene data show CDR1 as SGHRS and CDR2 as YFSETQ. CDR3 bases: TGCGCCAGCAGCTTGGGGAGCACGGGGACGAACACTGAAGCTTTCTTT. Translated, it gives CASSLGSTGTNTEAFF.

This clone has just a few counts. Other DNA sequences within the sample encode an identical CDR3. This chain uses TRBV29-1 with TRBJ2-1, with unresolved D. This CDR3 contains 14 residues. Germline CDR1 and CDR2: SQVTM and ANQGSEA. V shed 4 bases and J shed 2 bases, with 12 bases lying between them. The CDR3 DNA follows: TGCAGCGTTGTATCAGTATTTGCCTACAATGAGCAGTTCTTC. Protein sequence: CSVVSVFAYNEQFF.

The CDR3 nucleotides are TGTGCCAGCAGTTTTGTCGGCACAGCTCAAGAGACCCAGTACTTC. This translates into CASSFVGTAQETQYF. The chain employs TRBV27 and TRBJ2-5; D gene unclear. The germline V gene has CDR1 MNHEY and CDR2 SMNVEV (reference sequence). The CDR3 is 15 residues long. With 3 bases removed from V and 2 bases from J, the gap between germline ends came to 13 bases.